Sequencing of this TCR beta chain was carried out in a study of T cells in Graves' hyperthyroidism and ophthalmopathy. Study-wide background: Sampling of peripheral blood happened at initial diagnosis, prior to any treatment.

Clinical symptoms, serum thyroxine, TRAb, thyroid ultrasound and orbital computed tomography informed diagnoses. TCR beta CDR3 sequences were amplified from RNA transcripts. The TCR CDR3 was amplified in a first-round RT-PCR using the HTBI primer set. TCRdb itself ran the multiplex PCR reads through MiXCR, one entry per CDR3 protein. The sample includes about 760,000 distinct CDR3 sequences, about a third of them seen just once. This CDR3 comprises 13 residues. Trimming removed 10 bases from V and 3 bases from J, with 16 bases in between. This clonotype showed up many times. This receptor was taken from a middle-aged woman with Graves' hyperthyroidism. Sequencing was performed on blood. The J gene is TRBJ2-7, the V gene TRBV12-3 or TRBV12-4, with D perhaps being TRBD1 or TRBD2 (5 bases each). CDR3 nucleotides: TGTGCCACTGGGACCGGAGTAGGCTACGAGCAGTACTTC. This codes for CATGTGVGYEQYF.